The sequence of this TCR beta chain was determined in a study of kidney transplant recipient with SARS-CoV-2 infection. Each CDR3 protein is one row after TCRdb ran MiXCR on the reads. The sample has 250,000 or so distinct CDR3 sequences, around 26% seen once; the top ten hold around 6.8%. This CDR3 spans 15 amino acids. J lost 7 bases, V lost 9 bases, and 7 bases had no gene match. CDR1 and CDR2 (germline): KGHDR, SFDVKD. This clonotype turned up a few times. Sample: a blood sample, taken at baseline and on day 111 from a kidney transplant recipient. The chain uses TRBV24-1 and TRBJ2-1; 14 bases map to TRBD2. This receptor was obtained from a male patient between 25 and 40 years old who had COVID-19 and was a kidney transplant recipient. Among the T cells, some may be from the graft donor. CDR3 sequence reads: CATGQTSGRANEQFF. The CDR3 DNA is TGTGCCACCGGCCAGACTAGCGGGAGGGCTAATGAGCAGTTCTTC.